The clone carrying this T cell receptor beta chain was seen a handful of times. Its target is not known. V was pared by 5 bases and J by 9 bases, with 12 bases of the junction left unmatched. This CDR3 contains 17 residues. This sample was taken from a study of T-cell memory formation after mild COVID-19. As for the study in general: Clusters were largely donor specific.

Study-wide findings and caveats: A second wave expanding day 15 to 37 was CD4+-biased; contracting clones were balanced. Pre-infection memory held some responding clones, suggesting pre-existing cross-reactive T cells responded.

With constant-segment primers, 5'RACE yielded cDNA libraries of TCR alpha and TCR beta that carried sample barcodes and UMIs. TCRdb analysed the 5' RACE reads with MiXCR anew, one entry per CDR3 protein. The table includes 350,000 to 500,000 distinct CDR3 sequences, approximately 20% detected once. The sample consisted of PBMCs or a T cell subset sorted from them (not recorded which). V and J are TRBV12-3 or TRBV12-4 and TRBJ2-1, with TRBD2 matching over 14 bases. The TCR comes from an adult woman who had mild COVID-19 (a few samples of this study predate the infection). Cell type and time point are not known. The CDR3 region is CASSLPGLAGVLIEQFF. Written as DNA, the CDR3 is TGTGCCAGCAGTCTCCCGGGACTAGCGGGGGTTCTTATTGAGCAGTTCTTC.